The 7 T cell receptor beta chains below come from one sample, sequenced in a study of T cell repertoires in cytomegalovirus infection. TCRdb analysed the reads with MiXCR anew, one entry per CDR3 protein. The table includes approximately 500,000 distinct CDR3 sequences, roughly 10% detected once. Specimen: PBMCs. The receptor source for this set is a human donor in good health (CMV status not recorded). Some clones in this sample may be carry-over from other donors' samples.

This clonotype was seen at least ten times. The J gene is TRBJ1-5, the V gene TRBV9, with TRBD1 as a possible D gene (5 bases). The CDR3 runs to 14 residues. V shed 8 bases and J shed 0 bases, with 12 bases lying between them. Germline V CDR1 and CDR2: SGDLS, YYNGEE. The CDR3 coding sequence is TGTGCCAGTGGGGCAGGTGATAGCAATCAGCCCCAGCATTTT. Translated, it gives CASGAGDSNQPQHF.

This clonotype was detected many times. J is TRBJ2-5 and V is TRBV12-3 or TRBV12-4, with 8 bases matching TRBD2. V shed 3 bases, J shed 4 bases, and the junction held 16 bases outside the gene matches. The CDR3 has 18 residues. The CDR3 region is CASSFGLAASERGETQYF. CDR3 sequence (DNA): TGTGCCAGCAGTTTCGGACTAGCTGCATCCGAAAGAGGAGAGACCCAGTACTTC.

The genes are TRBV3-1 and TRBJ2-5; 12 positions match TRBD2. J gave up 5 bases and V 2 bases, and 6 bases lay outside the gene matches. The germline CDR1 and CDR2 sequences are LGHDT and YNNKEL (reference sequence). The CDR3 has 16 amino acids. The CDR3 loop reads CASSQLLAGGRETQYF. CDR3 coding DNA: TGTGCCAGCAGCCAATTGCTAGCGGGGGGGCGGGAGACCCAGTACTTC.

CDR3 loop: CASSYTSPLWWFF. CDR3 DNA: TGTGCCAGCAGTTACACCAGCCCGCTTTGGTGGTTCTTC. The V call is TRBV6-6, the J call TRBJ2-1; no firm D call. Trimming pared 2 bases from V and 15 bases from J, leaving 17 bases between. This CDR3 is 13 amino acids long. Germline values: CDR1 MNHNY, CDR2 SVGAGI (reference sequence).

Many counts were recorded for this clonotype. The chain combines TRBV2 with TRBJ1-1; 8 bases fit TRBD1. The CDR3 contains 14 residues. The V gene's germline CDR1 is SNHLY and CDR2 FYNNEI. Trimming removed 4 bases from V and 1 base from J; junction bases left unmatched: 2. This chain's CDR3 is CASSGTGKNTEAFF. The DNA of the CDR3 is TGTGCCAGCAGTGGGACAGGGAAGAACACTGAAGCTTTCTTT.

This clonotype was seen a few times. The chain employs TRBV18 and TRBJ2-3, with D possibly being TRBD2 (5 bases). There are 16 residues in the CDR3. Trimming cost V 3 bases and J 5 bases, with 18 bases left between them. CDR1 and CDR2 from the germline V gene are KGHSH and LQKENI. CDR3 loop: CASSPPGLSRGDTQYF. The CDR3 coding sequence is TGTGCCAGCTCACCCCCCGGACTCTCACGGGGAGATACGCAGTATTTT.

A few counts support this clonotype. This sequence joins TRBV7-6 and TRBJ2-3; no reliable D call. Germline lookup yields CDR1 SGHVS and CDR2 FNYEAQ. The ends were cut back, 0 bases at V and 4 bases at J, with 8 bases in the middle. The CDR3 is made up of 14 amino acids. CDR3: CASSLASAPDTQYF. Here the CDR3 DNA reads TGTGCCAGCAGCTTAGCTTCCGCCCCAGATACGCAGTATTTT.